The entry below gives a single T cell receptor beta chain sequence along with its context. This entry belongs to a study of blood T cell repertoires in COVID-19. As processed by the authors: Estimates of nucleated cell counts were drawn from the amplification of reference gene primers. Method: immunoSEQ multiplex PCR; TCRdb's copy keeps in-frame clones and lacks some. V and J calls and clone size are as listed in that table; D and trimming were resolved from the DNA. The table lists 250,000 to 350,000 clones, more than 80% of them singletons. Trimming removed 4 bases at V and 0 bases at J, with 10 bases between. CDR3 length equals 14 residues. The germline CDR1 and CDR2 sequences are SNHLY and FYNNEI.

This TCR was sampled from a woman in her 30s with active or convalescent COVID-19. V is TRBV2 and J is TRBJ2-7; the D gene is possibly TRBD1 (6 bases). The material sequenced was peripheral blood. The DNA for the CDR3 is TGTGCCAGCAGTGCTCAGGGGATCTCCTACGAGCAGTACTTC. As protein: CASSAQGISYEQYF.